What follows are 28 T cell receptor beta chains derived from one specimen sequenced in a study of regulatory T cells in long-lasting Graves disease. Arm-PCR with iRepertoire HTBI primers amplified the CDR3 regions for these TCR beta libraries. TCRdb processed the multiplex PCR reads anew with MiXCR; each CDR3 protein has one entry. The repertoire holds 680,000 or so distinct CDR3 sequences, with 16% as singletons. Stated time point: newly diagnosed GD, antithyroid drugs for less than 3 months. PBMCs provided the RNA from which the TCR library was made. The same data also went into a second study, on T cells in Graves' hyperthyroidism and ophthalmopathy.

The specimen was peripheral blood mononuclear cells (PBMCs), collected at new diagnosis, from a patient treated with antithyroid drugs. The source of these receptors is a woman aged 25 to 39 with Graves disease.

This clonotype was detected many times. This chain connects TRBV6-1 to TRBJ2-3; the D gene is possibly TRBD2 (6 bases). This CDR3 comprises 16 residues. V dropped 6 bases and J dropped 4 bases, with 20 bases sitting between them. Germline CDR1 is MNHNS and CDR2 is SASEGT. CDR3 sequence (DNA): TGTGCCAGCAGCCGCACTCGAAGCGGGTGGGCAGATACGCAGTATTTT. Encoded protein: CASSRTRSGWADTQYF.

The V gene is TRBV6-1, the J gene TRBJ2-1; D tentatively fits TRBD1 or TRBD2 (5 bases each). The CDR3 totals 14 residues. Per germline, CDR1 MNHNS and CDR2 SASEGT. Trimming took off 5 bases at V and 8 bases at J, with 16 bases between the two ends. This CDR3 reads CASSLSGPLDEQFF. In DNA form, the CDR3 reads TGTGCCAGCAGTCTATCGGGACCCCTGGATGAGCAGTTCTTC.

Ten or more counts support this clonotype. The chain recombines TRBV6-2 or TRBV6-3 with TRBJ1-4; 8 positions agree with TRBD1. The germline V gene encodes CDR1 MNHEY and CDR2 SVGEGT. The CDR3 has 14 amino acids. V gave up 7 bases and J gave up 3 bases; unmatched junction bases: 4. The CDR3 is CASTRTGSNEKLFF. CDR3 nucleotide sequence: TGTGCCAGCACCAGGACAGGGTCTAATGAAAAACTGTTTTTT.

The sample holds many counts of this clonotype. The genes are TRBV11-1 and TRBJ1-2; perhaps TRBD1 as D (5 bases). Trimming took off 6 bases at V and 5 bases at J, with 13 bases between the two ends. The CDR3 is 13 residues long. Germline-derived CDR1 and CDR2 are SGHAT and FQDESV (reference sequence). CDR3: CASSFTAGYGYTF. In nucleotides, the CDR3 is TGTGCCAGCAGTTTTACAGCAGGGTATGGCTACACCTTC.

This clonotype appeared many times. The V gene is TRBV7-9, the J gene TRBJ2-3; D call uncertain. The CDR3 totals 12 residues. Germline CDR1 SEHNR, CDR2 FQNEAQ (reference sequence). Trimming cost V 3 bases and J 4 bases, with 5 bases left between them. CDR3 sequence reads: CASSFLADTQYF. For the CDR3, the DNA is TGTGCCAGCAGCTTCCTGGCAGATACGCAGTATTTT.

This clonotype was recorded a few times. This sequence joins TRBV3-1 and TRBJ1-2; no clear D. Germline loops: CDR1 LGHDT, CDR2 YNNKEL (reference sequence). CDR3 length: 15 residues. The V gene lost 0 bases and the J gene lost 8 bases, with 16 bases spanning the gap. The DNA for the CDR3 is TGTGCCAGCAGCCAAGATGGTAACATGATCGGGGGCTACACCTTC. This sequence encodes CASSQDGNMIGGYTF.

This clonotype has more than one count but fewer than ten. This chain joins TRBV6-2 or TRBV6-3 and TRBJ1-4, with D unresolved. V was pared by 6 bases and J by 0 bases, with 8 bases between. Germline V gene lookup returns CDR1 MNHEY and CDR2 SVGEGT. The CDR3 has 14 residues. The DNA for the CDR3 is TGTGCCAGCAGAAAAACAGCAACTAATGAAAAACTGTTTTTT. Translation gives CASRKTATNEKLFF.

This clonotype was picked up many times. V usage is TRBV12-3 or TRBV12-4 and J usage is TRBJ1-1; D is undetermined. This CDR3 spans 15 amino acids. The V end lost 8 bases, the J end lost 3 bases, and 19 bases lay between the germline ends. DNA for the CDR3: TGTGCCAGCTGGGGTCCTCCGGGGAGAGACACTGAAGCTTTCTTT. Amino acids: CASWGPPGRDTEAFF.

V usage is TRBV28 and J usage is TRBJ2-2; D gene uncertain. The germline V and J ends were trimmed by 1 base and 5 bases, with 5 bases remaining between them. The length of the CDR3 is 13 residues. The germline CDR1 and CDR2 sequences are MDHEN and SYDVKM. The CDR3 loop is CASSLYQTGELFF. Here the CDR3 DNA reads TGTGCCAGCAGTTTATACCAGACCGGGGAGCTGTTTTTT. The full variable domain, completed using reference TRBV28 and TRBJ2-2, is DVKVTQSSRYLVKRTGEKVFLECVQDMDHENMFWYRQDPGLGLRLIYFSYDVKMKEKGDIPEGYSVSREKKERFSLILESASTNQTSMYLCASSLYQTGELFFGEGSRLTVL.

The genes are TRBV29-1 and TRBJ1-2; D not certain. CDR1 is SQVTM, CDR2 ANQGSEA, per germline. The V end was cut by 6 bases, the J end by 8 bases, with 13 bases between. The CDR3 has 11 amino acids. CDR3 nucleotide sequence: TGCAGCGTGGCCCGTGCTGACGGCTACACCTTC. This gives the protein CSVARADGYTF.

Only a few counts were recorded for this clonotype. The chain recombines TRBV29-1 with TRBJ1-2; weak D call: TRBD1 (5 bases). The length of the CDR3 is 14 residues. Germline CDR1 SQVTM, CDR2 ANQGSEA. V dropped 4 bases and J dropped 2 bases, with 14 bases sitting between them. CDR3 sequence reads: CSVGPGGENYGYTF. DNA for the CDR3: TGCAGCGTTGGCCCCGGGGGTGAGAACTATGGCTACACCTTC.

Only a few counts were recorded for this clonotype. The chain couples TRBV28 to TRBJ2-7, with 9 nucleotides matching TRBD1. CDR3 size: 14 residues. J lost 6 bases, V lost 5 bases, and 8 bases had no gene match. CDR1 and CDR2 (germline): MDHEN, SYDVKM. Here the CDR3 reads CASSRRDRASEQYF. The CDR3, as DNA: TGTGCCAGCAGTCGCCGGGACAGGGCCAGCGAGCAGTACTTC.

This clonotype was seen ten or more times. V is TRBV2 and J is TRBJ2-2; no firm D call. The CDR3 is 14 residues long. The V gene lost 2 bases and the J gene lost 1 base, with 5 bases spanning the gap. Germline V CDR1 and CDR2: SNHLY, FYNNEI. CDR3: CASSEQRNTGELFF. The CDR3 nucleotides read TGTGCCAGCAGTGAACAACGGAACACCGGGGAGCTGTTTTTT.

This clonotype was counted ten times or more. This sequence joins TRBV2 and TRBJ1-5; no definite D call. The CDR3 is 14 amino acids. V was pared by 7 bases and J by 3 bases, with 13 bases between. Germline V CDR1 and CDR2: SNHLY, FYNNEI. The CDR3 sequence is CASKTGSYNQPQHF. CDR3 DNA: TGTGCCAGCAAGACCGGCAGCTACAATCAGCCCCAGCATTTT.

J is TRBJ1-5 and V is TRBV28, with 8 nucleotides matching TRBD1. With V trimmed by 3 bases and J by 3 bases, 4 bases remained unmatched. Per germline, CDR1 MDHEN and CDR2 SYDVKM. This CDR3 region has 15 residues. CDR3: CASSFRDRPNQPQHF. CDR3 sequence (DNA): TGTGCCAGCAGTTTCCGGGACAGGCCCAATCAGCCCCAGCATTTT.

At least ten counts were recorded for this clonotype. The chain has TRBV20-1 and TRBJ1-6, with 9 bases that match TRBD1. V lost 4 bases, J lost 10 bases, and 8 bases stayed unmatched. The germline V gene has CDR1 DFQATT and CDR2 SNEGSKA (reference sequence). The CDR3 runs to 14 residues. CDR3 sequence: CSATPGTGQSPLHF. The DNA for the CDR3 is TGCAGTGCTACCCCCGGGACAGGGCAGTCACCCCTCCACTTT.

This clonotype was seen a few times. J is TRBJ2-5 and V is TRBV27, with a tentative D call TRBD2 (6 bases). V dropped 6 bases and J dropped 1 base, with 12 bases sitting between them. In germline, CDR1 is MNHEY, CDR2 SMNVEV (reference sequence). This CDR3 has 14 residues. This CDR3 reads CASSPAGLQETQYF. Here the CDR3 DNA reads TGTGCCAGCAGCCCCGCGGGGCTCCAAGAGACCCAGTACTTC.

V and J are TRBV5-1 and TRBJ2-5; D remains ambiguous. V was cut by 4 bases and J by 1 base, with 11 bases left in between. This CDR3 region has 14 residues. Germline CDR1 SGHRS, CDR2 YFSETQ. CDR3 loop: CASSPANRQETQYF. As DNA, the CDR3 is TGCGCCAGCAGCCCTGCAAACCGCCAAGAGACCCAGTACTTC.

This chain uses TRBV30 with TRBJ1-2, with D hard to call. The CDR3 consists of 12 residues. Germline V gives CDR1 GTSNPN, CDR2 SVGIG (reference sequence). V was pared by 5 bases and J by 7 bases, with 14 bases between. In DNA form, the CDR3 reads TGTGCCTGGGGGCCCCCCGGTGGTGGCTACACCTTC. As protein: CAWGPPGGGYTF.

This clonotype was detected a few times. The rearrangement uses TRBV20-1 and TRBJ2-7; perhaps D is TRBD1 or TRBD2 (5 bases each). Trimming shortened V by 3 bases and J by 1 base, and 13 bases separated the two germline ends. In germline, CDR1 is DFQATT, CDR2 SNEGSKA (reference sequence). This CDR3 has 14 amino acids. The CDR3 loop reads CSASLGVGSYEQYF. The CDR3, as DNA: TGCAGTGCTAGTTTGGGGGTAGGATCCTACGAGCAGTACTTC.

This clonotype appeared a few times. The genes are TRBV7-9 and TRBJ2-1; 9 positions agree with TRBD2. This CDR3 is built from 14 residues. Germline lookup yields CDR1 SEHNR and CDR2 FQNEAQ (reference sequence). The V and J ends lost 6 bases and 7 bases, in that order; junction bases with no gene match: 7. The CDR3 nucleotides are TGTGCCAGCAGTGCCGGGACTAGCTTTAATGAGCAGTTCTTC. It encodes CASSAGTSFNEQFF.

There are a few counts of this clonotype. The chain combines TRBV18 with TRBJ2-2, with D uncertain. V lost 1 base and J 0 bases, leaving 3 bases between the germline ends. Germline CDR1 is KGHSH and CDR2 is LQKENI. This CDR3 comprises 14 residues. CDR3 in DNA: TGTGCCAGCTCACCACTGTCGAACACCGGGGAGCTGTTTTTT. It encodes CASSPLSNTGELFF.

This clonotype was observed at least ten times. The rearrangement uses TRBV11-2 and TRBJ1-2, with TRBD1 identical over 9 bases. V lost 5 bases, J lost 4 bases, and 14 bases stayed unmatched. The CDR3 extends over 17 amino acids. Germline V gene lookup returns CDR1 SGHAT and CDR2 FQNNGV. This chain's CDR3 is CASSAGQGKWLGYGYTF. DNA of the CDR3: TGTGCCAGCAGCGCCGGACAGGGGAAGTGGCTAGGCTATGGCTACACCTTC.

Comment on this clonotype: A much more abundant neighbour one base away suggests this may be a read error. The chain recombines TRBV9 with TRBJ2-3; TRBD2 matches at 8 bases. CDR1 and CDR2 (germline): SGDLS, YYNGEE. The CDR3 has 14 amino acids. CDR3 protein: CASNVAGITDTQYF. The DNA for the CDR3 is TGTGCCAGCAACGTAGCGGGGATCACAGATACGCAGTATTTT.

This clonotype was observed at least ten times. The gene calls are TRBV11-2 and TRBJ1-1, with D tentatively TRBD1 (5 bases). The V and J ends lost 0 bases and 3 bases respectively, with 11 bases between them. Germline lookup yields CDR1 SGHAT and CDR2 FQNNGV. This CDR3 contains 15 residues. The CDR3 DNA is TGTGCCAGCAGCTTAGAATGGGGCTCGTACACTGAAGCTTTCTTT. Translated: CASSLEWGSYTEAFF.

This clonotype occurred a few times. V usage is TRBV5-6 and J usage is TRBJ2-3, with D tentatively TRBD2 (7 bases). Per germline, CDR1 SGHDT and CDR2 YYEEEE. There are 16 residues in the CDR3. V was pared by 0 bases and J by 4 bases, with 15 bases between. CDR3 in DNA: TGTGCCAGCAGCTTGGCCGGGGGGCTGCCCTCAGATACGCAGTATTTT. Translated, it gives CASSLAGGLPSDTQYF.

The chain uses TRBV28 and TRBJ2-2, with D unclear. This CDR3 spans 13 amino acids. V was shortened by 3 bases and J by 8 bases, with 10 bases between the two germline ends. CDR1 and CDR2 from the germline V gene are MDHEN and SYDVKM. The CDR3 is CASSFPLGGELFF. CDR3 in DNA: TGTGCCAGCAGTTTTCCCTTAGGGGGGGAGCTGTTTTTT.

The CDR3 nucleotides are TGTGCCAGCAGCCCGGGACGGGGACTTGCTGAAGCTTTCTTT. Its translation is CASSPGRGLAEAFF. The J gene is TRBJ1-1, the V gene TRBV7-2; tentative D call: TRBD1 (5 bases). The CDR3 runs 14 residues. Germline values: CDR1 SGHTA, CDR2 FQGNSA. Trimming stripped 5 bases from V and 6 bases from J, with 16 bases between.